This TCR beta chain was identified during a study of T cells in women clearing cervical HPV infection. The protocol was immunoSEQ multiplex PCR, while the TCRdb copy is restricted to in-frame clones and leaves out a portion. This sample contains more than 20,000 clones. Germline assignment: CDR1 SGHTA and CDR2 FQGNSA. The CDR3 length is 15 residues. Comment on this clone: The CDR3 extends 3 residues past the end of the read, so its final part is completed from the germline J gene.

Prevalent HPV16 infections were excluded; only incident single HPV16 infections included. Cervical HPV DNA detected by MY09/MY11 PCR, typed by dot-blot. The V and J genes are TRBV7-2 and TRBJ1-2; 8 nucleotides align to TRBD1. Sequencing was carried out using blood buffy coat. The origin of this receptor is a woman aged 18 to 69 with a cervical HPV16 infection that either progressed to CIN3+ or cleared (not recorded which). CDR3 bases read: TGTGCCAGCAGCCGAGGCCAAAACAGGGGGTTCGGC. Translating it yields CASSRGQNRGFG. The complete CDR3 sequence is CASSRGQNRGFGYTF.